Following are 3 T cell receptor beta chains from one sample sequenced in a study of OX40 agonist ivuxolimab in advanced cancers. Sequencing used immunoSEQ multiplex PCR; TCRdb keeps in-frame clones, though not all of them. The data show about 15,000 clones, around 80% seen once. Sequencing was performed on CD4+ or CD8+ T cells sorted from blood, taken in a trial of the OX40 agonist ivuxolimab. All receptors come from an adult with an advanced solid tumor such as melanoma, head and neck, liver or kidney cancer.

The chain joins TRBV7-2 to TRBJ2-7, with D perhaps matching TRBD2 (6 bases). Trimming stripped 4 bases from V and 0 bases from J, with 10 bases between. This CDR3 has 14 amino acids. The germline CDR1 and CDR2 sequences are SGHTA and FQGNSA. CDR3: CASSWGDFSYEQYF. The CDR3 nucleotides are TGTGCCAGCAGCTGGGGGGACTTCTCCTACGAGCAGTACTTC.

The J gene is TRBJ2-7, the V gene TRBV6-4, with 11 bases aligning to TRBD2. Unmatched junction bases numbered 8, after V lost 6 bases and J lost 1 base. CDR1 and CDR2 (germline): MRHNA, SNTAGT. The CDR3 has 16 residues. The CDR3 loop is CASSALLAGGSYEQYF. The CDR3 DNA is TGTGCCAGCAGCGCTCTTCTAGCGGGAGGATCCTACGAGCAGTACTTC.

The genes are TRBV2 and TRBJ2-3; D tentatively fits TRBD1 or TRBD2 (5 bases each). The V end was cut by 6 bases, the J end by 1 base, with 11 bases between. The CDR3 has 14 amino acids. CDR1 is SNHLY, CDR2 FYNNEI, per germline. CDR3 loop: CASRGVGGTDTQYF. The CDR3, as DNA: TGTGCCAGCAGGGGGGTCGGGGGCACAGATACGCAGTATTTT.